This T cell receptor beta chain stems from a study of tumor-infiltrating lymphocytes in localized non-small cell lung cancer. Study observations and caveats: Compared with uninvolved lung, tumors showed higher T cell infiltration by TCRbeta sequencing.

The V and J ends lost 6 bases and 6 bases, in that order; junction bases with no gene match: 8. CDR3 length equals 15 residues. CDR1 MNHEY and CDR2 SVGAGI come from the germline V gene. Comment on this clone: Its specificity is unknown.

Clones were sequenced by immunoSEQ multiplex PCR, and TCRdb holds only the in-frame ones, with some missing. This repertoire shows over 10,000 clones, roughly four fifths found once; its top ten account for roughly an eighth. This sequence originates from a human donor with non-small cell lung cancer. Sequencing was carried out using uninvolved lung tissue not adjacent to the tumor. The chain combines TRBV6-5 with TRBJ2-7; 13 positions match TRBD2. DNA for the CDR3: TGTGCCAGCAGCCGGGGACTAGCGGGACCGTTCGAGCAGTACTTC. Amino acid sequence: CASSRGLAGPFEQYF.